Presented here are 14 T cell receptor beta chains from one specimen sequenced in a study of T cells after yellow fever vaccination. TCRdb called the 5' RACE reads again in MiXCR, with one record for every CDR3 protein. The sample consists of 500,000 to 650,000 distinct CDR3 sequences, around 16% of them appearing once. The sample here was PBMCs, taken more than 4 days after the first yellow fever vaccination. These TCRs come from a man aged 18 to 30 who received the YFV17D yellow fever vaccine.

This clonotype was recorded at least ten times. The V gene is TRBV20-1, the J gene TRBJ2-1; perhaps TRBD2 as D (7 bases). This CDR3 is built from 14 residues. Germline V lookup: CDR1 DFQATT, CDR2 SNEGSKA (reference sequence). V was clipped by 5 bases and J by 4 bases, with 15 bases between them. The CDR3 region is CSALWGGAYNEQFF. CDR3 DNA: TGCAGTGCTTTGTGGGGGGGGGCTTACAATGAGCAGTTCTTC.

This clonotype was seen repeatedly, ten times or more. CDR3 sequence (DNA): TGTGCCAGCAGTTTAGCAGGGCTGAACACTGAAGCTTTCTTT. This codes for CASSLAGLNTEAFF. This chain links TRBV27 with TRBJ1-1; maybe TRBD1 (5 bases). Trimming left V 2 bases short and J 0 bases short, with 7 bases between. This CDR3 has 14 amino acids. Germline CDR1 is MNHEY and CDR2 is SMNVEV (reference sequence).

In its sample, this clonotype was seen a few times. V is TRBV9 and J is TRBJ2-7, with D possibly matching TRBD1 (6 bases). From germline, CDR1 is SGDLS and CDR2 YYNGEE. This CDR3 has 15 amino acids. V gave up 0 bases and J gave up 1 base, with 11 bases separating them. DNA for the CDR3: TGTGCCAGCAGCGTAGGGGCAGGGGCATCCTACGAGCAGTACTTC. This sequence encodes CASSVGAGASYEQYF. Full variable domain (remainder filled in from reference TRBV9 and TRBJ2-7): DSGVTQTPKHLITATGQRVTLRCSPRSGDLSVYWYQQSLDQGLQFLIQYYNGEERAKGNILERFSAQQFPDLHSELNLSSLELGDSALYFCASSVGAGASYEQYFGPGTRLTVT.

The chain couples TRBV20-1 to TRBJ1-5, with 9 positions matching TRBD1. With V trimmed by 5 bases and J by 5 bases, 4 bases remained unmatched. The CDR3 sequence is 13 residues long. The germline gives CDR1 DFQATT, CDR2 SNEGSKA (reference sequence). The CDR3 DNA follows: TGCAGTGCTCGCCGGGACAGGGATCAGCCCCAGCATTTT. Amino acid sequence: CSARRDRDQPQHF.

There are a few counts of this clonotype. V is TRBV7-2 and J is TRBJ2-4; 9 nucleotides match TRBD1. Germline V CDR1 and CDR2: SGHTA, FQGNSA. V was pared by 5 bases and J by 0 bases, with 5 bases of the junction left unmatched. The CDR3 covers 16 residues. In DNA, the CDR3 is TGTGCCAGCAGCCACAGACAGGGGGGAGCCAAAAACATTCAGTACTTC. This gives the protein CASSHRQGGAKNIQYF.

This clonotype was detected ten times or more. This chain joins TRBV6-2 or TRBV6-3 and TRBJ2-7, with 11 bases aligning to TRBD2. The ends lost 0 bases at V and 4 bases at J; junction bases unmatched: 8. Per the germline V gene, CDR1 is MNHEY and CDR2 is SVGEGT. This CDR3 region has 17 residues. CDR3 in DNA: TGTGCCAGCAGTTACTCGGTGACTAGCGGGGCTCGTTACGAGCAGTACTTC. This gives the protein CASSYSVTSGARYEQYF.

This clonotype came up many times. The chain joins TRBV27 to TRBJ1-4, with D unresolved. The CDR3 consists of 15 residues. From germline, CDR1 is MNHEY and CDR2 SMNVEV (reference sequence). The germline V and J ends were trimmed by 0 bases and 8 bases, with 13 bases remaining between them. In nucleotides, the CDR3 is TGTGCCAGCAGTTTATCGTGGAATATTGGGGAAAAACTGTTTTTT. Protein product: CASSLSWNIGEKLFF.

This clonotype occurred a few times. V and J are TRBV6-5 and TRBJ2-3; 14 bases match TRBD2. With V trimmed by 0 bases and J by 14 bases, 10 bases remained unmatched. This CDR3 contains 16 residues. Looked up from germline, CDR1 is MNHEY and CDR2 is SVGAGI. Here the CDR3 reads CASSYSQTSGGARLYF. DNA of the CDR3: TGTGCCAGCAGTTACTCCCAGACTAGCGGGGGGGCCCGGCTGTATTTT.

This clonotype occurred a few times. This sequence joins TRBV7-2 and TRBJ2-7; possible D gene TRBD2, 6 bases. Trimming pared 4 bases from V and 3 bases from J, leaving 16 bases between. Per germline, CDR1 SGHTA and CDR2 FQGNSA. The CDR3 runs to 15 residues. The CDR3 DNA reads TGTGCCAGCAGCTCCATCCAGGGACTTAACTACGAGCAGTACTTC. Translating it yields CASSSIQGLNYEQYF.

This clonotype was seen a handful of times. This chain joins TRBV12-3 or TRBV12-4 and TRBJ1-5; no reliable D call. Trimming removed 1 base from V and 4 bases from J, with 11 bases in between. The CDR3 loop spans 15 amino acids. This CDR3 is CASSLGTATNQPQHF. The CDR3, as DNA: TGTGCCAGCAGTTTAGGGACGGCTACTAATCAGCCCCAGCATTTT.

For the CDR3, the DNA is TGTGCCAGCAGCTACCCACTGGGGGGGAGCACCGGGGAGCTGTTTTTT. Protein: CASSYPLGGSTGELFF. The chain has TRBV11-2 and TRBJ2-2; 7 nucleotides agree with TRBD2. The trim removed 4 bases at V and 4 bases at J, leaving 9 bases unmatched. CDR1 is SGHAT and CDR2 is FQNNGV in the germline V gene. The CDR3 has 16 residues.

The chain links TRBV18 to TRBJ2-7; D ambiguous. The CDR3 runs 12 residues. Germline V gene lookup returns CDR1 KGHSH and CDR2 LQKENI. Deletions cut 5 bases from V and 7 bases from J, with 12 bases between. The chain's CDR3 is CASSGSLGEQYF. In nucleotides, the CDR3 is TGTGCCAGCTCAGGGTCCCTAGGGGAGCAGTACTTC.

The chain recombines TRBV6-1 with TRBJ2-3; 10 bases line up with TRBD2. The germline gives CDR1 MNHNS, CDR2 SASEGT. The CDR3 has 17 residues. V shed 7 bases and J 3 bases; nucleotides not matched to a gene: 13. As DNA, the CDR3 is TGTGCCAGCACCTTGCGAGCGGGGGGGTGGGGTACAGATACGCAGTATTTT. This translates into CASTLRAGGWGTDTQYF.

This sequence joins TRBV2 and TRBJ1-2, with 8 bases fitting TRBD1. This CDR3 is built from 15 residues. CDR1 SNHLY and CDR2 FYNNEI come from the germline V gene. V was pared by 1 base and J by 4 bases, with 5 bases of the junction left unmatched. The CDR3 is CASSEGGRGPYGYTF. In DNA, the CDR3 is TGTGCCAGCAGTGAAGGGGGCAGGGGGCCCTATGGCTACACCTTC.